What follows is one T cell receptor (beta chain) and its context. The CDR3 is 15 residues long. V gave up 2 bases and J gave up 3 bases, with 11 bases separating them. Germline CDR1 and CDR2: MDHEN and SYDVKM. This record belongs to a study of cytomegalovirus exposure and HLA in healthy donors. Use of 60 Vbeta and 13 Jbeta primers characterized the PCR. TCRdb's copy holds only in-frame clones and misses some; the assay was immunoSEQ multiplex PCR. The repertoire holds around 130,000 clones, with around 75% as singletons. The rearrangement uses TRBV28 and TRBJ1-5; possible D gene TRBD1, 5 bases. The sequenced sample consisted of PBMCs. This clonotype was sampled from a man aged 30 to 39 in good health and CMV-seronegative. DNA for the CDR3: TGTGCCAGCAGTTTAGGTAGGGGCCCCAATCAGCCCCAGCATTTT. As protein: CASSLGRGPNQPQHF.